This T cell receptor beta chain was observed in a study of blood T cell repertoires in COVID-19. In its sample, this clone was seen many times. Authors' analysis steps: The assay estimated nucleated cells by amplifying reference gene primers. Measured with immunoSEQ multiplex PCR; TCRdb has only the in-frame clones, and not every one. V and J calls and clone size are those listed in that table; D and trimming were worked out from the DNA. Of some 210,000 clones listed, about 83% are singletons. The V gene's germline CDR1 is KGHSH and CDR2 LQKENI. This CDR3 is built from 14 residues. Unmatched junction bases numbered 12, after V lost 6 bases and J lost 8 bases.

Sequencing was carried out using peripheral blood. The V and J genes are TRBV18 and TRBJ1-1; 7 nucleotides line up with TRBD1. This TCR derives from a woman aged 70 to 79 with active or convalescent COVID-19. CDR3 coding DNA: TGTGCCAGCTCCGCGGGACAGCTTTTTCTGGAAGCTTTCTTT. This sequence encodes CASSAGQLFLEAFF.